A single sample is the source of the 12 T cell receptor beta chains below, sequenced in a study of identifying expanded T cells in peripheral blood (dated by TCRdb to between 2018 and 2020). Libraries came from the immunoSEQ multiplex PCR assay. TCRdb limited this immuneACCESS table to in-frame rearrangements with V and J called. A share of clones is missing; checked studies link under half to unresolved V genes, and the rest is unexplained. The sample table records 100,000 or so clones; about 89% of these occur just once. The ten most abundant clones make up less than 20% of the sample. The sample comprised blood. These receptors originate from a person between 18 and 69 years old in good health.

This clone was seen a few times. V and J are TRBV5-6 and TRBJ1-2; D is unclear. CDR1 is SGHDT and CDR2 is YYEEEE in the germline V gene. The CDR3 has 13 amino acids. The V gene lost 4 bases and the J gene lost 4 bases, with 11 bases spanning the gap. In nucleotides, the CDR3 is TGTGCCAGCAGCCCGGACGGACCCTATGGCTACACCTTC. It translates to CASSPDGPYGYTF.

The chain employs TRBV2 and TRBJ2-7; maybe TRBD1 (6 bases). Per germline, CDR1 SNHLY and CDR2 FYNNEI. The CDR3 covers 16 residues. V lost 0 bases, J lost 2 bases, and 14 bases lay in between. CDR3 in DNA: TGTGCCAGCAGTGAAGCGGGGAGACAGGAAACCTACGAGCAGTACTTC. Protein sequence: CASSEAGRQETYEQYF.

J is TRBJ2-5 and V is TRBV28, with a possible D match to TRBD2 (7 bases). Trimming shortened V by 5 bases and J by 0 bases, and 16 bases separated the two germline ends. CDR1 is MDHEN and CDR2 is SYDVKM in the germline V gene. The CDR3 totals 16 residues. CDR3 sequence reads: CASSPVGGANQETQYF. In nucleotides, the CDR3 is TGTGCCAGCAGTCCGGTAGGGGGGGCCAACCAAGAGACCCAGTACTTC.

The chain joins TRBV5-6 to TRBJ1-1; D gene uncertain. V lost 4 bases and J lost 2, with 9 bases in between. The CDR3 totals 13 residues. The germline gives CDR1 SGHDT, CDR2 YYEEEE. The CDR3 reads CASSPASNTEAFF. CDR3 nucleotide sequence: TGTGCCAGCAGCCCCGCGTCAAACACTGAAGCTTTCTTT.

The V call is TRBV7-9, the J call TRBJ2-7; 7 nucleotides line up with TRBD1. Germline lookup yields CDR1 SEHNR and CDR2 FQNEAQ (reference sequence). The CDR3 extends over 13 amino acids. The V gene end was trimmed by 0 bases and the J gene end by 7 bases; junction bases not matched to a gene: 3. The CDR3 loop reads CASSLAGGREQYF. CDR3 coding DNA: TGTGCCAGCAGCTTAGCAGGGGGCCGAGAGCAGTACTTC.

The CDR3 loop reads CASSLLPTGNIQYF. DNA of the CDR3: TGTGCCAGCAGCCTACTCCCGACAGGAAACATTCAGTACTTC. V and J are TRBV6-5 and TRBJ2-4; tentative D call: TRBD1 (6 bases). The CDR3 length is 14 residues. The ends were cut back, 6 bases at V and 6 bases at J, with 15 bases in the middle. Per the germline V gene, CDR1 is MNHEY and CDR2 is SVGAGI.

V is TRBV2 and J is TRBJ2-3, with unresolved D. This CDR3 has 13 residues. CDR1 is SNHLY, CDR2 FYNNEI, per germline. Trimming took 0 bases from V and 5 from J, leaving 6 bases between them. CDR3 coding DNA: TGTGCCAGCAGTGAAGCGCTTCGAGATACGCAGTATTTT. Protein: CASSEALRDTQYF. Full variable domain (outside the CDR3, taken from reference TRBV2 and TRBJ2-3): EPEVTQTPSHQVTQMGQEVILRCVPISNHLYFYWYRQILGQKVEFLVSFYNNEISEKSEIFDDQFSVERPDGSNFTLKIRSTKLEDSAMYFCASSEALRDTQYFGPGTRLTVL.

The chain uses TRBV29-1 and TRBJ2-1; D perhaps matches TRBD2 (6 bases). The CDR3 has 10 amino acids. V was pared by 7 bases and J by 10 bases, with 11 bases between. CDR1 and CDR2 from the germline V gene are SQVTM and ANQGSEA. The CDR3 nucleotides read TGCAGCGCGGGGGTTGCGGAGCAGTTCTTC. This codes for CSAGVAEQFF.

This clone appeared a few times. The rearrangement joins TRBV7-6 to TRBJ1-1, with D perhaps matching TRBD1 (5 bases). This CDR3 has 13 residues. V was pared by 1 base and J by 3 bases, with 6 bases between. From germline, CDR1 is SGHVS and CDR2 FNYEAQ. The CDR3 region has the DNA TGTGCCAGCAGCTTAGGGGGGGACACTGAAGCTTTCTTT. Protein product: CASSLGGDTEAFF.

The chain couples TRBV7-8 to TRBJ2-5, with 7 bases that match TRBD1. J lost 2 bases, V lost 1 base, and 10 bases had no gene match. The CDR3 sequence is 17 residues long. Germline CDR1 SGHVS, CDR2 FQNEAQ. This CDR3 reads CASSLDPPGRGQETQYF. CDR3 nucleotide sequence: TGTGCCAGCAGCTTAGACCCCCCGGGCAGGGGGCAAGAGACCCAGTACTTC.

This clone was recorded once. This chain uses TRBV4-3 with TRBJ2-2, with D perhaps TRBD2 (5 bases). V shed 0 bases and J shed 5 bases, with 13 bases lying between them. Germline values: CDR1 LGHNA, CDR2 YSLEER. The CDR3 covers 16 residues. Written as DNA, the CDR3 is TGCGCCAGCAGCCAAGATGACCAGCGGCTTACCGGGGAGCTGTTTTTT. Translated, it gives CASSQDDQRLTGELFF.

This clone was counted between two and nine times. The V call is TRBV4-2, the J call TRBJ1-2; D not resolved. Germline CDR1 LGHNA, CDR2 YNFKEQ. This CDR3 spans 15 amino acids. Between the trimmed V and J ends, which lost 5 bases and 4 bases, there was a span of 17 bases. CDR3 loop: CASSSSRSGTYGYTF. CDR3 coding DNA: TGTGCCAGCAGCTCCAGCCGGTCAGGAACCTATGGCTACACCTTC.